The source of this T cell receptor beta chain is a study of OX40 agonist ivuxolimab in advanced cancers. General study results and limits: The antigen specificity of the peripheral T cells (those that were expanded) was not determined.

A note on this clone: The antigen is not known.

The germline V gene has CDR1 MNHNS and CDR2 SASEGT. The CDR3 contains 16 residues. V lost 0 bases and J lost 8; bases outside the gene matches: 6. Assay: immunoSEQ multiplex PCR; the TCRdb copy retains only in-frame clones and omits some. The sample consists of around 95,000 clones, 89% of them appearing once. The rearrangement uses TRBV6-1 and TRBJ1-4, with TRBD1 identical over 10 bases. This specimen consisted of CD4+ or CD8+ T cells sorted from blood, obtained in a trial of the OX40 agonist ivuxolimab. This clonotype was sampled from an adult with an advanced solid tumor such as melanoma, head and neck, liver or kidney cancer. The CDR3 reads CASSEALGTGVEKLFF. The CDR3 DNA reads TGTGCCAGCAGTGAAGCGCTCGGGACAGGGGTCGAAAAACTGTTTTTT.